This entry is about one TCR beta chain. Its antigen is not known. Clones were sequenced by immunoSEQ multiplex PCR, and TCRdb holds only the in-frame ones, with some missing. The sample has around 110,000 clones; more than 85% are singletons. This record belongs to a study of T cell responses to AZD1222 COVID-19 vaccine. On the study more broadly: Second-dose intervals near 4 or 12 weeks were combined.

Trimming removed 3 bases at V and 4 bases at J, with 12 bases between. The CDR3 is 15 amino acids. Germline CDR1 is KGHDR and CDR2 is SFDVKD. Overall study findings and caveats: Nearly half of spike-specific TCRs reportedly target unmutated variant regions. Among the donors, most were white British and more were female, and clonal diversity was possibly underestimated. At study baseline, merely more than 5 AZD1222 recipients were seropositive.

The sequences come from peripheral blood, collected on day 0 of AZD1222 vaccination. The clonotype was recovered from an adult in good health. The chain couples TRBV24-1 to TRBJ2-1; D gene ambiguous. CDR3 in DNA: TGTGCCACCAGTGATCCACCGGCCGGGTACAATGAGCAGTTCTTC. This codes for CATSDPPAGYNEQFF.